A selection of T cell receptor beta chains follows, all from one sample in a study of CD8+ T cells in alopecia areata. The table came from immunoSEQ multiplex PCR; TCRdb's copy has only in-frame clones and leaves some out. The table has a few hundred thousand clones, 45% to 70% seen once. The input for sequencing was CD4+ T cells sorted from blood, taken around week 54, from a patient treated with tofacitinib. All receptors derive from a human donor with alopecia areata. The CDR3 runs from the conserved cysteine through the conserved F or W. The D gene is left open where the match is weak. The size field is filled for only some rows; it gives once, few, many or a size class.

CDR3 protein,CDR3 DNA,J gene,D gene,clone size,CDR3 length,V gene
CASSPDTTSYEQYF,TGTGCCAGCAGCCCAGACACGACCTCCTACGAGCAGTACTTC,TRBJ2-7,.,.,14,TRBV7-8
CAISESISSRQFF,TGTGCCATCAGTGAGTCGATATCTAGTCGGCAGTTCTTC,TRBJ2-1,.,few,13,TRBV10-3
CASSHRTVPAQFF,TGTGCCAGCAGCCATCGGACAGTGCCGGCGCAGTTCTTC,TRBJ2-1,.,few,13,TRBV14
CATMDRGNGYTF,TGTGCCACAATGGACAGGGGAAACGGCTACACCTTC,TRBJ1-2,TRBD1,.,12,TRBV10-3
CASSQGDRGTGELFF,TGCGCCAGCAGCCAAGGGGACAGGGGCACCGGGGAGCTGTTTTTT,TRBJ2-2,TRBD1,.,15,TRBV4-3
CASSLNPPGGTDTQYF,TGCGCCAGCAGCTTGAACCCCCCCGGTGGCACAGATACGCAGTATTTT,TRBJ2-3,.,few,16,TRBV5-1
CASSETGVEAFF,TGTGCCAGCAGTGAGACAGGGGTTGAAGCTTTCTTT,TRBJ1-1,TRBD1,.,12,TRBV25-1
CASSQENTEAFF,TGTGCCAGCAGTCAGGAGAACACTGAAGCTTTCTTT,TRBJ1-1,.,once,12,TRBV2
CANANRGKLFF,TGTGCCAACGCAAACAGGGGTAAACTGTTTTTT,TRBJ1-4,TRBD1,few,11,TRBV2
CASSLSGAGETQYF,TGCGCCAGCAGCTTGTCGGGGGCCGGGGAGACCCAGTACTTC,TRBJ2-5,.,.,14,TRBV5-1
CAWVRAGEETQYF,TGTGCCTGGGTTCGCGCGGGGGAAGAGACCCAGTACTTC,TRBJ2-5,TRBD2,.,13,TRBV30
CSVVGPGTQYF,TGCAGCGTTGTTGGGCCCGGGACCCAGTACTTC,TRBJ2-5,.,.,11,TRBV29-1
CASSVAGRDYGYTF,TGTGCCAGCAGCGTAGCCGGGAGGGACTATGGCTACACCTTC,TRBJ1-2,.,.,14,TRBV9
CASSSGVYSGANVLTF,TGTGCCAGCAGCTCTGGGGTGTACTCTGGGGCCAACGTCCTGACTTTC,TRBJ2-6,.,.,16,TRBV9
CASSPQGTQPQHF,TGTGCCAGCTCACCACAGGGAACTCAGCCCCAGCATTTT,TRBJ1-5,.,.,13,TRBV18
CASSSQQGQETQYF,TGTGCCAGCTCATCCCAACAGGGGCAAGAGACCCAGTACTTC,TRBJ2-5,TRBD1,once,14,TRBV18
CASRGQQISPLHF,TGCGCCAGCAGAGGACAGCAAATCTCACCCCTCCACTTT,TRBJ1-6,.,few,13,TRBV5-1
CATLPSGGLDTEAFF,TGTGCCACCTTACCCTCAGGGGGCTTGGACACTGAAGCTTTCTTT,TRBJ1-1,TRBD1,.,15,TRBV25-1
CASGPRGGATEQFF,TGTGCTAGTGGTCCTAGAGGGGGGGCCACTGAGCAGTTCTTC,TRBJ2-1,.,.,14,TRBV12-5
CASSVEAGSYNSPLHF,TGTGCCAGCAGCGTAGAGGCAGGGTCCTATAATTCACCCCTCCACTTT,TRBJ1-6,.,few,16,TRBV9
CASSGPGGAEETQYF,TGTGCCAGCAGTGGCCCAGGGGGGGCTGAAGAGACCCAGTACTTC,TRBJ2-5,.,.,15,TRBV2
CASSLLKRDDDSPLHF,TGCGCCAGCAGCCTCCTAAAAAGGGACGATGATTCACCCCTCCACTTT,TRBJ1-6,.,.,16,TRBV4-1
CSVGDRWDYGYTF,TGCAGCGTTGGGGACAGGTGGGACTATGGCTACACCTTC,TRBJ1-2,TRBD1,.,13,TRBV29-1
CASSDSTDTQYF,TGTGCCAGCAGTGATAGCACAGATACGCAGTATTTT,TRBJ2-3,.,.,12,TRBV6-5
CASSFTGWSTEAFF,TGTGCCAGCAGCTTCACAGGGTGGAGCACTGAAGCTTTCTTT,TRBJ1-1,.,.,14,TRBV7-9
CASSLTSLAEAFF,TGTGCCAGCAGCCTTACGTCTCTCGCTGAAGCTTTCTTT,TRBJ1-1,.,.,13,TRBV7-9
CAWNGNEKLFF,TGTGCCTGGAACGGTAATGAAAAACTGTTTTTT,TRBJ1-4,.,.,11,TRBV30
CSGGNEKLFF,TGCAGCGGGGGTAATGAAAAACTGTTTTTT,TRBJ1-4,.,.,10,TRBV29-1
CASSRGLNNEQFF,TGTGCCAGCTCACGGGGGTTGAACAATGAGCAGTTCTTC,TRBJ2-1,.,.,13,TRBV18